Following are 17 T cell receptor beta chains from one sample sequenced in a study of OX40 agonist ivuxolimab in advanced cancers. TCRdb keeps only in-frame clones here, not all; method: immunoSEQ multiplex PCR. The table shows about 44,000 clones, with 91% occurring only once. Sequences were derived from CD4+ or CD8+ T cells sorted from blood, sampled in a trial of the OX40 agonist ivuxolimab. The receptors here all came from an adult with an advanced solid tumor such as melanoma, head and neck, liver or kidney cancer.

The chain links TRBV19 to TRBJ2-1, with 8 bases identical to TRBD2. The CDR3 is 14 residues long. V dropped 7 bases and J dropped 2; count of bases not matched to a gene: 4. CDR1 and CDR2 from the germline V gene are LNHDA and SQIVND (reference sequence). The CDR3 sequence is CASTERGTYNEQFF. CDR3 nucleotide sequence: TGTGCCAGTACGGAGCGGGGGACCTACAATGAGCAGTTCTTC.

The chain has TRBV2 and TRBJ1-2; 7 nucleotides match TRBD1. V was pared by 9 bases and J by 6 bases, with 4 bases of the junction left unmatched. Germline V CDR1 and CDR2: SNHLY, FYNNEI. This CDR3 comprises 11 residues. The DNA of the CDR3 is TGTGCCAGACAGGGGATGGATGGCTACACCTTC. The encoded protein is CARQGMDGYTF.

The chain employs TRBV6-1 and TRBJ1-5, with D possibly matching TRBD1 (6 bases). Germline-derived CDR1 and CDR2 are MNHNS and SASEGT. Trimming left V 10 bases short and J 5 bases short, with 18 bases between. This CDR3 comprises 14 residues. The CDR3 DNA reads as TGTGCCACTCTGCCCACAGGGTGGGATCAGCCCCAGCATTTT. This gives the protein CATLPTGWDQPQHF.

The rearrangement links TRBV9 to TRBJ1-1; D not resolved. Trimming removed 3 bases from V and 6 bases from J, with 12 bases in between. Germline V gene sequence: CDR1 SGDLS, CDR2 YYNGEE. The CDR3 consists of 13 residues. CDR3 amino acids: CASSDGFLAEAFF. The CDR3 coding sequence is TGTGCCAGCAGCGACGGGTTCCTGGCTGAAGCTTTCTTT.

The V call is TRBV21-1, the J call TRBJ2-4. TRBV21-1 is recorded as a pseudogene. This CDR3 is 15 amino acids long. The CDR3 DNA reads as TGTGCCAGCAGCAAGGGATTCCTCAAAGGTCCCATTCAGTACTTC. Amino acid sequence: CASSKGFLKGPIQYF.

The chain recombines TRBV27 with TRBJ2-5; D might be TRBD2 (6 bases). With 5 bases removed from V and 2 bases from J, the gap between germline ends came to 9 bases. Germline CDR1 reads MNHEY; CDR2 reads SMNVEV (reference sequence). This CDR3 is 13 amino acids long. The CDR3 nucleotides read TGTGCCAGCAGTCGGGACTTACAAGAGACCCAGTACTTC. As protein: CASSRDLQETQYF.

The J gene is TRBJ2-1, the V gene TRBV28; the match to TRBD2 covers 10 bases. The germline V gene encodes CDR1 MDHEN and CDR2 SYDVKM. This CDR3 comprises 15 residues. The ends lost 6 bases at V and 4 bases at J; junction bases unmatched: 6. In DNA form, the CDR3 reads TGTGCCAGCAGCACGGGACTAGCGAGTTACAATGAGCAGTTCTTC. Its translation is CASSTGLASYNEQFF.

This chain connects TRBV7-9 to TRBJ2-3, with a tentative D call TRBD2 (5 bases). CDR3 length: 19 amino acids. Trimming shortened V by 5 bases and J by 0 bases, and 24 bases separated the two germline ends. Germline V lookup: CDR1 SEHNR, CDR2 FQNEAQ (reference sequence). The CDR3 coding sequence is TGTGCCAGCAGCACACCGCGCCCGGGGAGCCCTTATAGCACAGATACGCAGTATTTT. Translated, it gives CASSTPRPGSPYSTDTQYF.

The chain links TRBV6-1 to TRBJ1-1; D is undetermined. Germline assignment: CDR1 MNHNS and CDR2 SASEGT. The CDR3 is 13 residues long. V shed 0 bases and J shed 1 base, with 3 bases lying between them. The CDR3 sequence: CASSEAENTEAFF. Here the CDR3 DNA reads TGTGCCAGCAGTGAAGCTGAGAACACTGAAGCTTTCTTT.

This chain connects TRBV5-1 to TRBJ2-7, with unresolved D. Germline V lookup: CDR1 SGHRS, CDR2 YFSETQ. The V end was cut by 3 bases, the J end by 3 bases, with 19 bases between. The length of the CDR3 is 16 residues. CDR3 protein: CASSSDGPYGNYEQYF. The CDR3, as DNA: TGCGCCAGCAGCTCGGACGGACCCTATGGAAACTACGAGCAGTACTTC.

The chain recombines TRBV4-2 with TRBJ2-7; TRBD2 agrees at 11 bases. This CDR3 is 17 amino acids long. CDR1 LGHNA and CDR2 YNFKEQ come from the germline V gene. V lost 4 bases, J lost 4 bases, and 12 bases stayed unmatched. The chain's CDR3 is CASSRQASGRPPYEQYF. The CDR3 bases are TGTGCCAGCAGCCGCCAGGCTAGCGGGAGGCCCCCTTACGAGCAGTACTTC.

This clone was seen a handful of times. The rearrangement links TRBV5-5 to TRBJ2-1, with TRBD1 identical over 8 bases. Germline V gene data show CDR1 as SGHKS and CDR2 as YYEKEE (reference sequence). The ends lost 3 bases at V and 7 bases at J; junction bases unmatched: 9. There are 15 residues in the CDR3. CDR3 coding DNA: TGTGCCAGCAGCTCCGCCGGGACAGGCGTGAATGAGCAGTTCTTC. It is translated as CASSSAGTGVNEQFF. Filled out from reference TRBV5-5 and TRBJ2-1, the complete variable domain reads DAGVTQSPTHLIKTRGQQVTLRCSPISGHKSVSWYQQVLGQGPQFIFQYYEKEERGRGNFPDRFSARQFPNYSSELNVNALLLGDSALYLCASSSAGTGVNEQFFGPGTRLTVL.

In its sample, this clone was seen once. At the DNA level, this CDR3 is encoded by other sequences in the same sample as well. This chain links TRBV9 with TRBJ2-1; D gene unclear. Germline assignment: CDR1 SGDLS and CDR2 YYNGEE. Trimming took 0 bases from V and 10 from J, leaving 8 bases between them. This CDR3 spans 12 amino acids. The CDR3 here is CASSVEGDEQFF. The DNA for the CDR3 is TGTGCCAGCAGCGTAGAAGGAGACGAGCAGTTCTTC.

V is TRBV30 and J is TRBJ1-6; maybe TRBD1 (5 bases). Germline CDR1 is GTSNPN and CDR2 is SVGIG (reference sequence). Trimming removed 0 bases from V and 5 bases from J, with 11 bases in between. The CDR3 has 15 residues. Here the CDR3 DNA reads TGTGCCTGGAGTGTACGGGAACAGGATAATTCACCCCTCCACTTT. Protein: CAWSVREQDNSPLHF.

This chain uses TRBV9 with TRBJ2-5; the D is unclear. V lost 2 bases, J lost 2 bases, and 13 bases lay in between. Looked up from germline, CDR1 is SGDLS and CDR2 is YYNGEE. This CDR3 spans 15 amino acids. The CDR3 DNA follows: TGTGCCAGCAGCGTTGGGCCTGGCGGACAAGAGACCCAGTACTTC. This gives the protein CASSVGPGGQETQYF.

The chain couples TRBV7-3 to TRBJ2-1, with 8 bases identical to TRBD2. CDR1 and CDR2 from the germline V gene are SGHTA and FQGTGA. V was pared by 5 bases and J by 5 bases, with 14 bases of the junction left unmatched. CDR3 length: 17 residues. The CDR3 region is CASSATSTSGLNNEQFF. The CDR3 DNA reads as TGTGCCAGCAGCGCAACTTCCACTAGCGGACTTAACAATGAGCAGTTCTTC.

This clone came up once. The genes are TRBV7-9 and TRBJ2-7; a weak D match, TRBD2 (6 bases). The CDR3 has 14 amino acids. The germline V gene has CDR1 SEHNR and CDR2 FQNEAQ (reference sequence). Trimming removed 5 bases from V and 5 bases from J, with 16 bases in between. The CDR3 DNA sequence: TGTGCCAGCAGCCCTCAAACTAGCATCCACGAGCAGTACTTC. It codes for CASSPQTSIHEQYF.